These 19 T cell receptor beta chains were all obtained from the same sample, sequenced in a study of blood T cells in healthy people across ages. Alongside a J-beta primer mix, a sample-barcoded 5' primer served in a second PCR lasting 7 to 11 cycles. TCRdb passed the 5' RACE reads through MiXCR, listing each CDR3 protein once. This sample yields about 900,000 distinct CDR3 sequences, of which around 49% are seen a single time; 13% belongs to the top ten. The sample taken for sequencing was blood. These TCRs come from a man aged 25 to 40 in good health.

The rearrangement uses TRBV2 and TRBJ2-5; 9 nucleotides agree with TRBD1. The CDR3 spans 15 residues. V shed 7 bases, J shed 5 bases, and the junction held 11 bases outside the gene matches. Germline V lookup: CDR1 SNHLY, CDR2 FYNNEI. The CDR3 DNA sequence: TGTGCCAGCAACCTAAGGACAGGGGCCGTTGAGACCCAGTACTTC. Protein product: CASNLRTGAVETQYF.

CDR3 in DNA: TGTGCCAGCAGTTACGGCCACCCCACTGAAGCTTTCTTT. Amino acid sequence: CASSYGHPTEAFF. This chain uses TRBV6-5 with TRBJ1-1; D not resolved. V gave up 2 bases and J gave up 4 bases, with 8 bases separating them. The CDR3 covers 13 residues. CDR1 and CDR2 (germline): MNHEY, SVGAGI.

This chain joins TRBV6-1 and TRBJ2-7; D gene unclear. The CDR3 is 12 amino acids. Germline loops: CDR1 MNHNS, CDR2 SASEGT. V was cut by 4 bases and J by 1 base, with 5 bases left in between. The CDR3 coding sequence is TGTGCCAGCAGTGTACTGTCCTACGAGCAGTACTTC. It translates to CASSVLSYEQYF.

J is TRBJ2-3 and V is TRBV27; D gene unclear. V lost 1 base and J lost 1, with 9 bases in between. The CDR3 totals 15 residues. CDR1 is MNHEY, CDR2 SMNVEV, per germline (reference sequence). The CDR3 DNA reads TGTGCCAGCAGTTTATATTCCAGCGGCACAGATACGCAGTATTTT. Translating it yields CASSLYSSGTDTQYF.

Concerning this clonotype: Because the CDR3 is missing its conserved closing phenylalanine or tryptophan, this is likely a read error. V and J are TRBV4-1 and TRBJ2-1, with D unclear. The CDR3 contains 15 residues. Deletions cut 0 bases from V and 7 bases from J, with 13 bases between. Germline-derived CDR1 and CDR2 are MGHRA and YSYEKL. The CDR3, as DNA: TGCGCCAGCAGCCAAGAGTCGGCCATAATAAATGAGCAGTTCTTA. This translates into CASSQESAIINEQFL.

This clonotype was detected once. The chain links TRBV6-6 to TRBJ2-4, with D tentatively TRBD2 (5 bases). Germline V gene data show CDR1 as MNHNY and CDR2 as SVGAGI (reference sequence). Between the trimmed V and J ends, which lost 5 bases and 8 bases, there was a span of 16 bases. This CDR3 comprises 14 residues. The CDR3 loop reads CASSGQTERDIQYF. CDR3 nucleotides: TGTGCCAGCAGTGGTCAGACCGAGAGGGACATTCAGTACTTC.

To note about this clonotype: One end of the junction fails to match germline, which may point to a read error. The rearrangement joins TRBV20-1 to TRBJ2-3, with TRBD2 matching 9 bases. The length of the CDR3 is 16 residues. Germline CDR1 DFQATT, CDR2 SNEGSKA (reference sequence). The CDR3 protein is CSAREIAGADTDTQYF. The CDR3 bases are TGCAGTGCTCGAGAGATAGCGGGGGCCGACACAGATACGCAGTATTTT.

The J gene is TRBJ1-2, the V gene TRBV4-2; TRBD1 is a possible D gene (6 bases). The CDR3 covers 16 residues. V lost 0 bases and J 8 bases, leaving 19 bases between the germline ends. Germline lookup yields CDR1 LGHNA and CDR2 YNFKEQ. The CDR3 DNA reads TGTGCCAGCAGCCAAGATCACGGGACACAGAAAGAGGGCTACACCTTC. Protein sequence: CASSQDHGTQKEGYTF.

For this clonotype: Relative to the germline gene, one junction end is altered; a read error may explain this. The chain carries TRBV4-2 and TRBJ2-7; TRBD1 matches 7 bases. Near its end, the DNA agrees better with TRBJ2-5, so the J call may be wrong. The CDR3 is made up of 14 amino acids. Germline assignment: CDR1 LGHNA and CDR2 YNFKEQ. The CDR3 spells CASCQMDRLETQYF. The DNA of the CDR3 is TGTGCCAGCTGCCAGATGGACAGGTTGGAGACCCAGTACTTC.

This clonotype was observed a handful of times. The chain carries TRBV5-4 and TRBJ2-1; D is unresolved. V lost 0 bases to trimming and J lost 6 bases, with 7 bases between them. Germline loops: CDR1 SGHNT, CDR2 YYREEE (reference sequence). The CDR3 contains 13 residues. CDR3 DNA sequence: TGTGCCAGCAGCTTGGCCACTATCAATGAGCAGTTCTTC. Its protein is CASSLATINEQFF.

This clonotype came up a few times. This CDR3 reads CASSPDGVSYEQYF. In DNA form, the CDR3 reads TGTGCCAGCAGCCCAGACGGGGTCTCCTACGAGCAGTACTTC. The chain carries TRBV12-3 or TRBV12-4 and TRBJ2-7, with D possibly TRBD2 on 5 matching bases. V was cut by 6 bases and J by 0 bases, with 12 bases left in between. The CDR3 loop spans 14 amino acids.

Concerning this clonotype itself: An end of the junction does not agree with germline; a read error may underlie this. The rearrangement uses TRBV3-1 and TRBJ2-7; TRBD1 or TRBD2 may be the D gene (5 bases each). CDR1 is LGHDT and CDR2 is YNNKEL in the germline V gene (reference sequence). The length of the CDR3 is 16 residues. CDR3 in amino acids: CASSQDGRGTSYKQYF. The CDR3 DNA reads as TGTGCCAGCAGCCAAGATGGGCGAGGGACCTCCTACAAGCAGTACTTC.

This clonotype has at least ten counts. The chain couples TRBV28 to TRBJ2-7; D unresolved. V was trimmed by 7 bases and J by 0 bases, leaving 16 bases between them. The CDR3 sequence is 15 residues long. Germline-derived CDR1 and CDR2 are MDHEN and SYDVKM. CDR3 sequence: CASNSPGFNSYEQYF. In DNA, the CDR3 is TGTGCCAGCAACTCCCCTGGGTTCAACTCCTACGAGCAGTACTTC. The whole variable domain, remainder taken from reference TRBV28 and TRBJ2-7, is DVKVTQSSRYLVKRTGEKVFLECVQDMDHENMFWYRQDPGLGLRLIYFSYDVKMKEKGDIPEGYSVSREKKERFSLILESASTNQTSMYLCASNSPGFNSYEQYFGPGTRLTVT.

The rearrangement uses TRBV4-1 and TRBJ1-4; D unclear. This CDR3 contains 16 residues. Germline V CDR1 and CDR2: MGHRA, YSYEKL. Trimming cost V 3 bases and J 7 bases, with 18 bases left between them. In nucleotides, the CDR3 is TGCGCCAGCAGCCAGGCCCTCGGACTGTCCGGTGAAAAACTGTTTTTT. As protein: CASSQALGLSGEKLFF.

J is TRBJ2-1 and V is TRBV6-1; 7 bases are a match to TRBD1. V trimming: 3 bases; J trimming: 10 bases; junction bases outside the gene matches: 9. In germline, CDR1 is MNHNS, CDR2 SASEGT. The CDR3 consists of 14 residues. CDR3 region: CASSEGTEVTEQFF. In DNA, the CDR3 is TGTGCCAGCAGTGAGGGGACAGAGGTGACGGAGCAGTTCTTC.

The chain uses TRBV6-6 and TRBJ2-4; D perhaps matches TRBD1 (5 bases). The CDR3 is made up of 14 amino acids. Germline values: CDR1 MNHNY, CDR2 SVGAGI (reference sequence). Trimming pared 6 bases from V and 8 bases from J, leaving 17 bases between. CDR3 coding DNA: TGTGCCAGCAGCCTCCTTGACAGACGGGACATTCAGTACTTC. Translating it yields CASSLLDRRDIQYF.

V and J are TRBV3-1 and TRBJ1-2; perhaps TRBD1 as D (5 bases). The V gene's germline CDR1 is LGHDT and CDR2 YNNKEL (reference sequence). The CDR3 is 12 amino acids. The ends were cut back, 5 bases at V and 8 bases at J, with 12 bases in the middle. The CDR3 sequence: CASSYRDCGYTF. CDR3 DNA: TGTGCCAGCAGCTACCGGGACTGCGGCTACACCTTC.

The V gene is TRBV6-2 or TRBV6-3, the J gene TRBJ1-5, with 9 bases lining up with TRBD1. The CDR3 consists of 16 residues. V was clipped by 6 bases and J by 4 bases; unmatched bases: 10. In germline, CDR1 is MNHEY, CDR2 SVGEGT. The CDR3 reads CASSDDRDRENQPQHF. The CDR3, as DNA: TGTGCCAGCAGCGACGACCGGGACAGGGAAAATCAGCCCCAGCATTTT.

This clonotype came up a few times. V and J are TRBV4-1 and TRBJ2-7; weak D call: TRBD2 (6 bases). Germline CDR1 MGHRA, CDR2 YSYEKL. CDR3 size: 18 residues. V was shortened by 4 bases and J by 3 bases, with 25 bases between the two germline ends. CDR3 sequence reads: CASSRLTPTGTYLYEQYF. Here the CDR3 DNA reads TGCGCCAGCAGCCGCTTAACCCCGACCGGGACTTACCTCTACGAGCAGTACTTC.